This T cell receptor beta chain is drawn from a study of cytomegalovirus exposure and HLA in healthy donors. Overall study context: Within an early data release were roughly 90 million unique TCRs drawn from HLA-typed donors. The study, taken as a whole, reports: An Asian-associated ancestry cluster reportedly showed fewer N-insertions than the approximately 690-donor mean in a later analysis. Later on, an analysis tied some 17,000 TCR beta sequences to HLA alleles at 0.05 false discovery rate.

The CDR3 runs 15 residues. CDR1 is SGHNT, CDR2 YYREEE, per germline (reference sequence). V was clipped by 0 bases and J by 0 bases, with 8 bases between them. As regards this clone: No antigen is known for it.

This PCR relied on a set of 60 Vbeta primers and 13 Jbeta primers. Original data processing: Approximately 11 million of tens of millions of unique TCR beta chains were shared, per a later count. Sequencing used immunoSEQ multiplex PCR; TCRdb keeps in-frame clones, though not all of them. V and J calls and clone size come straight from that table; D and trimming were deduced from the DNA. Among roughly 230,000 clones listed, over 90% were seen once. This rearrangement joins TRBV5-4 to TRBJ2-3; weak D call: TRBD2 (6 bases). This TCR was recovered from a girl aged 2 to 10 in good health and CMV-seronegative. Sequenced input: PBMCs. The CDR3 is CASSLGGTSTDTQYF. As DNA, the CDR3 is TGTGCCAGCAGCTTGGGTGGGACTAGCACAGATACGCAGTATTTT.